The TCR beta chain under discussion was sequenced for a study of graft-versus-host responses after intestinal transplantation. Germline CDR1 and CDR2: SQVTM and ANQGSEA. V was trimmed by 6 bases and J by 6 bases, leaving 12 bases between them. The CDR3 spans 12 residues. Investigators treated the graft tissue so that it released intraepithelial and lamina propria lymphocytes. This clone has just a few counts. Its target is not known. TCRdb's table, derived via immunoSEQ multiplex PCR, lists solely in-frame clones and lacks some. The table has more than 50,000 clones, roughly 90% seen once. Study observations and caveats: Within the allografts of patients who had graft-donor T cell macrochimerism, graft-versus-host to host-versus-graft clonal ratios were high.

The sequenced sample was ileum tissue, obtained about 350 days after transplant. This receptor was taken from a human patient who received an intestinal transplant, so some T cells may come from the graft donor. The gene calls are TRBV29-1 and TRBJ2-1; D possibly matches TRBD1 or TRBD2 (6 bases each). CDR3: CSVLQGGNEQFF. CDR3 DNA: TGCAGCGTATTACAGGGAGGCAATGAGCAGTTCTTC.